The next 20 T cell receptor beta chains were all read from a single sample in a study of CD8+ T cells in alopecia areata. The treatment was: oral pan-JAK inhibitor, 5-10 mg twice daily. Investigators isolated RNA and reverse transcribed it into cDNA to act as the sequencing template. This table comes from immunoSEQ multiplex PCR, and its TCRdb copy is limited to in-frame clones, with some not included. The sample includes about 200,000 clones, approximately 57% of them seen just once. Material: CD4+ T cells sorted from blood, obtained at week 4, from a patient treated with tofacitinib. The source of these receptors is a human donor with alopecia areata.

This clone was observed a single time. J is TRBJ1-6 and V is TRBV6-5, with D possibly being TRBD1 (5 bases). CDR3 length equals 13 residues. The V end was cut by 8 bases, the J end by 5 bases, with 10 bases between. From germline, CDR1 is MNHEY and CDR2 SVGAGI. As DNA, the CDR3 is TGTGCCAGCCGGGACGGTAATAATTCACCCCTCCACTTT. Its translation is CASRDGNNSPLHF.

The chain couples TRBV6-5 to TRBJ2-7; 7 bases agree with TRBD2. The CDR3 is 13 residues long. Unmatched junction bases numbered 6, after V lost 10 bases and J lost 0 bases. The germline V gene has CDR1 MNHEY and CDR2 SVGAGI. The CDR3 here is CANARGTSYEQYF. CDR3 bases: TGTGCCAATGCGCGGGGGACCTCCTACGAGCAGTACTTC.

The chain joins TRBV18 to TRBJ2-5; the D gene is possibly TRBD2 (5 bases). CDR3 length equals 14 residues. Per the germline V gene, CDR1 is KGHSH and CDR2 is LQKENI. V was trimmed by 6 bases and J by 6 bases, leaving 17 bases between them. CDR3 in DNA: TGTGCCAGCTCTCCCACCGTCGGGGTGAAGACCCAGTACTTC. Translation gives CASSPTVGVKTQYF.

This rearrangement joins TRBV29-1 to TRBJ1-1, with D perhaps TRBD1 (6 bases). V lost 4 bases and J lost 5, with 14 bases in between. Germline V gene lookup returns CDR1 SQVTM and CDR2 ANQGSEA. This CDR3 comprises 13 residues. The CDR3 nucleotides are TGCAGCGTTGGGACCAGGGGAGGAACTGAAGCTTTCTTT. Its translation is CSVGTRGGTEAFF. Using reference TRBV29-1 and TRBJ1-1 for the parts outside the CDR3, the full variable domain is SAVISQKPSRDICQRGTSLTIQCQVDSQVTMMFWYRQQPGQSLTLIATANQGSEATYESGFVIDKFPISRPNLTFSTLTVSNMSPEDSSIYLCSVGTRGGTEAFFGQGTRLTVV.

In this sample, this clone turned up once. At the DNA level, this CDR3 is encoded by other sequences in the same sample as well. The genes are TRBV29-1 and TRBJ1-1, with D possibly matching TRBD1 (5 bases). There are 11 residues in the CDR3. Trimming took 4 bases from V and 4 from J, leaving 7 bases between them. The germline gives CDR1 SQVTM, CDR2 ANQGSEA. CDR3 DNA: TGCAGCGTTGGGGGCCCCACTGAAGCTTTCTTT. Protein: CSVGGPTEAFF.

This clone has a handful of counts. V usage is TRBV6-5 and J usage is TRBJ1-1, with unresolved D. Germline CDR1 is MNHEY and CDR2 is SVGAGI. The CDR3 contains 15 residues. Trimming removed 5 bases at V and 2 bases at J, with 15 bases between. CDR3 in amino acids: CASSQWTAGNTEAFF. DNA for the CDR3: TGTGCCAGCAGTCAATGGACCGCTGGTAACACTGAAGCTTTCTTT.

This chain links TRBV16 with TRBJ1-5; D unclear. Deletions cut 3 bases from V and 3 bases from J, with 12 bases between. Per the germline V gene, CDR1 is KGHSY and CDR2 is FQNENV. The CDR3 runs to 15 residues. The chain's CDR3 is CASSHLEGSNQPQHF. CDR3 in DNA: TGTGCCAGCAGCCACTTGGAGGGATCCAATCAGCCCCAGCATTTT. The variable domain in full, completed from reference TRBV16 and TRBJ1-5, reads GEEVAQTPKHLVRGEGQKAKLYCAPIKGHSYVFWYQQVLKNEFKFLISFQNENVFDETGMPKERFSAKCLPNSPCSLEIQATKLEDSAVYFCASSHLEGSNQPQHFGDGTRLSIL.

The chain employs TRBV5-6 and TRBJ2-2; D call uncertain. The V and J ends lost 1 base and 7 bases respectively, with 2 bases between them. CDR1 is SGHDT, CDR2 YYEEEE, per germline. This CDR3 spans 11 amino acids. DNA of the CDR3: TGTGCCAGCAGCTTGTTCGGGGAGCTGTTTTTT. Protein: CASSLFGELFF.

The chain uses TRBV11-3 and TRBJ2-1; 8 positions agree with TRBD2. CDR3 size: 16 residues. Germline V CDR1 and CDR2: SGHNT, YENEEA. With 0 bases clipped from V and 3 bases from J, the junction kept 4 bases outside the gene matches. In DNA form, the CDR3 reads TGTGCCAGCAGCTTAGATGGTAGCGGGGTCTACAATGAGCAGTTCTTC. Translating gives CASSLDGSGVYNEQFF.

The genes are TRBV30 and TRBJ2-7, with TRBD2 matching 11 bases. The CDR3 spans 13 residues. Losses at the gene ends were 1 base for V and 7 bases for J; bases not matched to a gene: 3. Germline V gene sequence: CDR1 GTSNPN, CDR2 SVGIG (reference sequence). The CDR3 loop is CAWSGLAGREQYF. The DNA of the CDR3 is TGTGCCTGGAGTGGACTAGCGGGGAGGGAGCAGTACTTC. Full variable domain (remainder filled in from reference TRBV30 and TRBJ2-7): SQTIHQWPATLVQPVGSPLSLECTVEGTSNPNLYWYRQAAGRGLQLLFYSVGIGQISSEVPQNLSASRPQDRQFILSSKKLLLSDSGFYLCAWSGLAGREQYFGPGTRLTVT.

The chain couples TRBV5-1 to TRBJ2-1; no reliable D call. CDR3 length: 13 residues. From germline, CDR1 is SGHRS and CDR2 YFSETQ. Deletions cut 7 bases from V and 9 bases from J, with 17 bases between. The CDR3 region is CASERRSGGEQFF. CDR3 nucleotide sequence: TGCGCCAGCGAACGTCGGAGTGGCGGTGAGCAGTTCTTC. Full variable domain (missing parts from reference TRBV5-1 and TRBJ2-1): KAGVTQTPRYLIKTRGQQVTLSCSPISGHRSVSWYQQTPGQGLQFLFEYFSETQRNKGNFPGRFSGRQFSNSRSEMNVSTLELGDSALYLCASERRSGGEQFFGPGTRLTVL.

The CDR3 region is CASRLMAHNSPLHF. The DNA of the CDR3 is TGTGCCAGCAGGTTAATGGCCCATAATTCACCCCTCCACTTT. V and J are TRBV7-2 and TRBJ1-6; D unresolved. CDR1 is SGHTA, CDR2 FQGNSA, per germline. Trimming took off 6 bases at V and 5 bases at J, with 11 bases between the two ends. The length of the CDR3 is 14 residues.

This chain uses TRBV4-1 with TRBJ1-2; a possible D gene is TRBD1 (5 bases). In germline, CDR1 is MGHRA, CDR2 YSYEKL. CDR3 length: 17 residues. V was shortened by 5 bases and J by 6 bases, with 25 bases between the two germline ends. CDR3 sequence: CASSESGAAGRVNGYTF. The CDR3 nucleotides read TGCGCCAGCAGCGAAAGTGGGGCGGCGGGCAGGGTAAATGGCTACACCTTC.

The chain recombines TRBV6-5 with TRBJ2-7; 8 positions agree with TRBD1. This CDR3 has 13 residues. CDR1 and CDR2 from the germline V gene are MNHEY and SVGAGI. J gave up 3 bases and V 5 bases, and 3 bases lay outside the gene matches. This CDR3 reads CASSRTGFYEQYF. The CDR3 region has the DNA TGTGCCAGCAGTAGGACAGGGTTCTACGAGCAGTACTTC.

The CDR3 sequence: CSVIATGSAYEQYF. The CDR3 DNA is TGCAGCGTTATTGCGACAGGTTCCGCCTACGAGCAGTACTTC. This chain uses TRBV29-1 with TRBJ2-7; maybe TRBD1 (6 bases). The V end lost 5 bases, the J end lost 2 bases, and 16 bases lay between the germline ends. Germline loops: CDR1 SQVTM, CDR2 ANQGSEA. The CDR3 loop spans 14 amino acids.

This clone showed up just a few times. The gene calls are TRBV11-2 and TRBJ1-4, with D unresolved. The germline CDR1 and CDR2 sequences are SGHAT and FQNNGV. The CDR3 is 16 residues long. V was cut by 0 bases and J by 0 bases, with 8 bases left in between. The CDR3 here is CASSLDPGATNEKLFF. For the CDR3, the DNA is TGTGCCAGCAGCTTAGATCCGGGAGCAACTAATGAAAAACTGTTTTTT.

This chain uses TRBV9 with TRBJ1-4; D not resolved. V was pared by 2 bases and J by 2 bases, with 10 bases between. This CDR3 has 15 residues. Germline V gives CDR1 SGDLS, CDR2 YYNGEE. The CDR3 is CASSVGVYTNEKLFF. The CDR3 region has the DNA TGTGCCAGCAGCGTGGGCGTGTACACTAATGAAAAACTGTTTTTT.

This clone came up once. A much bigger clone sits one base away, suggesting this may be a read error. CDR3 nucleotide sequence: TGTGCCAGCAGCTTTCTAGCGCTCAGCCCCTACAATGAGCAGTTCTTC. This encodes CASSFLALSPYNEQFF. The chain recombines TRBV5-4 with TRBJ2-1; maybe TRBD2 (6 bases). CDR1 is SGHNT and CDR2 is YYREEE in the germline V gene (reference sequence). CDR3 length: 16 amino acids. Trimming pared 2 bases from V and 2 bases from J, leaving 14 bases between.

The chain uses TRBV9 and TRBJ2-3; D possibly corresponds to TRBD2 (6 bases). The CDR3 is made up of 17 amino acids. Trimming pared 0 bases from V and 7 bases from J, leaving 21 bases between. Germline CDR1 is SGDLS and CDR2 is YYNGEE. CDR3 loop: CASSVDSPGVAENTQYF. The CDR3 nucleotides are TGTGCCAGCAGCGTAGATAGTCCGGGGGTAGCGGAGAATACGCAGTATTTT.

The chain couples TRBV29-1 to TRBJ2-5, with a possible D match to TRBD1 (6 bases). V was trimmed by 6 bases and J by 7 bases, leaving 18 bases between them. Germline CDR1 and CDR2: SQVTM and ANQGSEA. The CDR3 runs to 13 residues. The CDR3 DNA reads as TGCAGCGTGGGGGCCCCACTCACGGCGACCCAGTACTTC. Its translation: CSVGAPLTATQYF.